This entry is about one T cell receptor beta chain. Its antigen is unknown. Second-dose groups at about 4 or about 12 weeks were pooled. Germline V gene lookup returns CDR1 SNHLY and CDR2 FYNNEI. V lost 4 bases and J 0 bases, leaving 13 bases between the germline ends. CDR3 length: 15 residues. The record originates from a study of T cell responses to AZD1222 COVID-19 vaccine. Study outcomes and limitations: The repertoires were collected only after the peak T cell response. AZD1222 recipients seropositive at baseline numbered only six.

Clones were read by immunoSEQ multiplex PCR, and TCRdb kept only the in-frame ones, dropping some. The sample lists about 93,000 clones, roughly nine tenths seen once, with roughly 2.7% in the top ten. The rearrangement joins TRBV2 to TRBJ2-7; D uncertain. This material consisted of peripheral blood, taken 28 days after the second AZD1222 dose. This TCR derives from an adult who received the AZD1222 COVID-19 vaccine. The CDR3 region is CASSGTELHSYEQYF. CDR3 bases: TGTGCCAGCAGTGGAACCGAGCTACACTCCTACGAGCAGTACTTC. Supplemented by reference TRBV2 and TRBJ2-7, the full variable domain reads EPEVTQTPSHQVTQMGQEVILRCVPISNHLYFYWYRQILGQKVEFLVSFYNNEISEKSEIFDDQFSVERPDGSNFTLKIRSTKLEDSAMYFCASSGTELHSYEQYFGPGTRLTVT.